This TCR beta chain stems from a study of T cells expressing NK-cell markers (dated by TCRdb to 2019 to 2021). In the study overall: Eight or nine donors provided sorted CD3+CD56+NKG2C+, CD3+CD56+NKG2C- and CD3+CD56-NKG2C+ T-cell subsets, whose TCR beta-chain repertoires were profiled. Among the eight sequenced donors, seven were HCMV-seropositive and one was HCMV-seronegative. Randomly selected healthy volunteers, three men and five women, were used as the eight sequenced donors. Illumina HiSeq 2000/2500, MiSeq or NextSeq was used to sequence libraries as 2 x 150 bp reads. Broader findings and caveats from the paper: Those dominant clonotypes were again the most abundant among CD3+CD56-NKG2C+ cells in four donors, at about 25-60.1%. It remained unclear whether the expanded NKG2C-expressing T cell clones were specific for HCMV antigens. In a handful of donors, the dominant CD3+CD56+NKG2C+ clonotypes ranked among the top 10 CD8+ clonotypes, making up about 1.0-8% of CD8+ T cells.

The CDR1 and CDR2 encoded by the germline V gene (reference sequence) are MNHEY and SMNVEV. From the cysteine through the phenylalanine, the CDR3 covers 14 amino acids. No coding sequence is recorded. With respect to this clonotype: Its antigen has not been determined.

HCMV serostatus was determined by detecting HCMV-specific IgG in serum with a commercial ELISA kit. Ficoll density gradient centrifugation was used to isolate peripheral blood mononuclear cells from blood. The listed sequencing device is Illumina HiSeq 2000. TCR beta cDNA libraries were made by 5'RACE template switching that added a universal primer site and unique molecular identifiers. Priming for cDNA synthesis came from the TCR beta constant segment, and two successive PCR amplification steps followed. The authors processed their data as follows. MIGEC handled demultiplexing of the reads and grouping by UMI, while MiTCR was used to assemble and quantify clonotypes. To remove erroneous sequences, TCR cDNA sequences were retained only when supported by two or more reads. The tcR package was used for downstream repertoire analysis, with clonotypes matched between fractions based on CDR3 nucleotide sequence plus V segment. Antigen specificity was annotated against VDJdb with VDJmatch, allowing one amino acid substitution in CDR3. With the reads reprocessed by TCRdb, a single entry stands for each CDR3 protein sequence and no DNA is reported. It is TCRdb's table, rather than the study itself, that gives the V and J calls and clone size. The data table for this sample lists about 160,000 distinct CDR3 sequences. The top ten clones comprise approximately 17% of the sample.

The receptor comes from a woman between 18 and 70 years old in good health. Sequencing was carried out using blood T cells: a sorted CD56 or NKG2C T cell subset, CD4+ or CD8+ T cells, or bulk PBMC T cells (not recorded which). Rearrangement joined TRBV27 to TRBJ2-7. CDR3 sequence: CASSSSLNSYEQYF.